This T cell receptor beta chain came from a study of vaccination effects on CD4 cells after COVID-19. Expansion with viral peptide pools was applied to antigen-specific CD4+ T cells by the ViraFEST assay prior to sequencing. Subsequent to 10 days of culture, CD4+ T cells were isolated. All participants had two doses of either the BNT162b2 or mRNA-1273 vaccine. Note on this clone: What it binds is not known.

Generated by immunoSEQ multiplex PCR, the TCRdb table keeps only in-frame clones and is missing some. Seen here are approximately 28,000 clones, 75% to 80% observed once, and the top ten hold around 6.5%. Per germline, CDR1 DFQATT and CDR2 SNEGSKA (reference sequence). The ends were cut back, 5 bases at V and 2 bases at J, with 6 bases in the middle. The CDR3 has 11 amino acids. The material sequenced was CD4+ T cells from PBMCs cultured with SARS-CoV-2 spike peptides, taken after COVID-19 vaccination. This TCR derives from a human donor who received a COVID-19 vaccine. Some clones in this sample may be carry-over from other donors' samples. V gene TRBV20-1 combines with J gene TRBJ2-5; D uncertain. The CDR3 coding sequence is TGCAGTGCTGCGATTCAAGAGACCCAGTACTTC. It codes for CSAAIQETQYF.